These 24 T cell receptor beta chains originate from one sample sequenced in a study of CD8+ T cells in alopecia areata. Isolated RNA was reverse transcribed into cDNA used as the sequencing template. Some clones are missing from TCRdb's copy, which holds only in-frame ones; the method was immunoSEQ multiplex PCR. Among 200,000 or so clones listed, roughly 56% were seen once. The sample was CD8+ T cells sorted from blood. These receptors came from a human donor in good health.

As concerns this clone: Other DNA variants within this sample encode the same CDR3. The chain links TRBV6-4 to TRBJ2-2; D is unclear. CDR3 size: 13 residues. V lost 2 bases, J lost 2 bases, and 3 bases lay in between. Germline lookup yields CDR1 MRHNA and CDR2 SNTAGT. The CDR3 loop is CASSDGNTGELFF. CDR3 nucleotide sequence: TGTGCCAGCAGTGACGGAAACACCGGGGAGCTGTTTTTT.

V and J are TRBV29-1 and TRBJ1-2; D gene uncertain. The germline V gene encodes CDR1 SQVTM and CDR2 ANQGSEA. V was clipped by 0 bases and J by 2 bases, with 10 bases between them. The length of the CDR3 is 14 residues. The CDR3 here is CSVEEGLTNYGYTF. DNA for the CDR3: TGCAGCGTTGAAGAGGGCTTAACCAACTATGGCTACACCTTC.

There are a few counts of this clone. J is TRBJ2-7 and V is TRBV5-6; D is perhaps TRBD1 (6 bases). Looked up from germline, CDR1 is SGHDT and CDR2 is YYEEEE. CDR3 length: 14 amino acids. V lost 0 bases and J lost 3, with 10 bases in between. The CDR3 DNA follows: TGTGCCAGCAGCTTGGGAGGACAGAACTACGAGCAGTACTTC. This codes for CASSLGGQNYEQYF.

This chain joins TRBV6-5 and TRBJ1-2; D is perhaps TRBD1 (6 bases). Germline V gene data show CDR1 as MNHEY and CDR2 as SVGAGI. V was shortened by 10 bases and J by 3 bases, with 18 bases between the two germline ends. The CDR3 length is 14 residues. The CDR3 sequence is CATGGVGADYGYTF. The CDR3 nucleotides read TGTGCCACGGGGGGAGTGGGGGCAGACTATGGCTACACCTTC.

The chain carries TRBV20-1 and TRBJ1-2; D is unclear. Germline CDR1 is DFQATT and CDR2 is SNEGSKA (reference sequence). CDR3 length: 11 amino acids. Deletions cut 7 bases from V and 4 bases from J, with 10 bases between. The CDR3 region has the DNA TGCAGTGTCCCGGACGGCTATGGCTACACCTTC. Amino acids: CSVPDGYGYTF.

The chain employs TRBV9 and TRBJ1-2, with 8 bases aligning to TRBD1. The V and J ends lost 3 bases and 2 bases, in that order; junction bases with no gene match: 9. This CDR3 contains 16 residues. Germline assignment: CDR1 SGDLS and CDR2 YYNGEE. The CDR3 loop is CASSGMTGEINYGYTF. The CDR3 region has the DNA TGTGCCAGCAGCGGTATGACAGGGGAAATAAACTATGGCTACACCTTC.

The chain combines TRBV15 with TRBJ1-5; perhaps TRBD1 as D (5 bases). This CDR3 region has 15 residues. Trimming stripped 3 bases from V and 3 bases from J, with 12 bases between. CDR1 LNHNV and CDR2 YYDKDF come from the germline V gene (reference sequence). The CDR3 reads CATSSESGYNQPQHF. The DNA for the CDR3 is TGTGCCACCAGCAGTGAATCAGGGTACAATCAGCCCCAGCATTTT. The entire variable domain, with the rest obtained from reference TRBV15 and TRBJ1-5, is as follows: DAMVIQNPRYQVTQFGKPVTLSCSQTLNHNVMYWYQQKSSQAPKLLFHYYDKDFNNEADTPDNFQSRRPNTSFCFLDIRSPGLGDTAMYLCATSSESGYNQPQHFGDGTRLSIL.

The chain uses TRBV6-5 and TRBJ1-1; D might be TRBD1 (6 bases). The CDR3 runs to 15 residues. The germline V and J ends were trimmed by 7 bases and 0 bases, with 15 bases remaining between them. Germline lookup yields CDR1 MNHEY and CDR2 SVGAGI. In DNA, the CDR3 is TGTGCCAGCATTCCCGTCGGGGGGCTGAACACTGAAGCTTTCTTT. This gives the protein CASIPVGGLNTEAFF.

This rearrangement joins TRBV6-6 to TRBJ1-1; D is unclear. Trimming removed 3 bases at V and 2 bases at J, with 4 bases between. The CDR3 extends over 12 amino acids. Germline V gene sequence: CDR1 MNHNY, CDR2 SVGAGI (reference sequence). The CDR3 loop reads CASSYDNTEAFF. The CDR3 nucleotides read TGTGCCAGCAGTTATGATAACACTGAAGCTTTCTTT.

The chain combines TRBV11-2 with TRBJ2-7, with no clear D. From germline, CDR1 is SGHAT and CDR2 FQNNGV. The CDR3 is made up of 15 amino acids. V dropped 1 base and J dropped 0 bases, with 10 bases sitting between them. The CDR3 protein is CASSLAGRSSYEQYF. The CDR3 DNA follows: TGTGCCAGCAGCTTAGCCGGAAGGAGCTCCTACGAGCAGTACTTC.

This sequence joins TRBV7-9 and TRBJ2-7; D unclear. Germline assignment: CDR1 SEHNR and CDR2 FQNEAQ (reference sequence). The CDR3 sequence is 15 residues long. Trimming shortened V by 0 bases and J by 6 bases, and 15 bases separated the two germline ends. Here the CDR3 DNA reads TGTGCCAGCAGCTTAGCCGTCGGCAGCAGTGGCGAGCAGTACTTC. Translated, it gives CASSLAVGSSGEQYF.

The genes are TRBV11-2 and TRBJ2-7; D remains unclear. V lost 4 bases and J lost 5, with 12 bases in between. This CDR3 spans 13 amino acids. The germline V gene encodes CDR1 SGHAT and CDR2 FQNNGV. The CDR3 DNA follows: TGTGCCAGCAGCTGGGCTAGGCACAACGAGCAGTACTTC. Translation gives CASSWARHNEQYF.

J is TRBJ1-2 and V is TRBV27; 10 bases are a match to TRBD1. Germline CDR1 is MNHEY and CDR2 is SMNVEV (reference sequence). This CDR3 region has 15 residues. Germline trimming cut 2 bases from V and 5 bases from J; bases unmatched to any gene: 5. The CDR3 coding sequence is TGTGCCAGCAGTTTAATGGGACAGGGGTATTATGGCTACACCTTC. This sequence encodes CASSLMGQGYYGYTF.

This clone was observed once. The J gene is TRBJ1-5, the V gene TRBV4-1; D remains ambiguous. The CDR3 length is 13 residues. V was clipped by 1 base and J by 1 base, with 2 bases between them. In germline, CDR1 is MGHRA, CDR2 YSYEKL. DNA for the CDR3: TGCGCCAGCAGCCAAGCCAGCAATCAGCCCCAGCATTTT. This codes for CASSQASNQPQHF.

The CDR3 is CASSVRGAGNQPQHF. In DNA, the CDR3 is TGTGCCAGTAGTGTTAGAGGGGCCGGGAATCAGCCCCAGCATTTT. The gene calls are TRBV19 and TRBJ1-5, with TRBD1 as a possible D gene (5 bases). Trimming cost V 5 bases and J 4 bases, with 15 bases left between them. The CDR3 consists of 15 residues. Germline assignment: CDR1 LNHDA and CDR2 SQIVND (reference sequence).

This clone has a handful of counts. V and J are TRBV2 and TRBJ2-4, with D unclear. Germline V lookup: CDR1 SNHLY, CDR2 FYNNEI. This CDR3 is built from 15 residues. Trimming took off 3 bases at V and 5 bases at J, with 14 bases between the two ends. The DNA for the CDR3 is TGTGCCAGCAGTGATCAGGTCCCAAGGCAAAACATTCAGTACTTC. It encodes CASSDQVPRQNIQYF.

This clone was recorded once. The rearrangement uses TRBV30 and TRBJ2-7; 9 bases line up with TRBD2. The junction had 6 bases not matched to a gene; V was cut back by 2 bases and J by 4 bases. Per germline, CDR1 GTSNPN and CDR2 SVGIG (reference sequence). The CDR3 covers 14 residues. The CDR3 loop is CAWSSGGSYYEQYF. For the CDR3, the DNA is TGTGCCTGGAGTAGCGGGGGGAGTTATTACGAGCAGTACTTC. Supplemented by reference TRBV30 and TRBJ2-7, the full variable domain reads SQTIHQWPATLVQPVGSPLSLECTVEGTSNPNLYWYRQAAGRGLQLLFYSVGIGQISSEVPQNLSASRPQDRQFILSSKKLLLSDSGFYLCAWSSGGSYYEQYFGPGTRLTVT.

The genes are TRBV7-6 and TRBJ2-5, with D perhaps matching TRBD2 (6 bases). The CDR3 length is 16 residues. The germline V gene has CDR1 SGHVS and CDR2 FNYEAQ. V was trimmed by 3 bases and J by 0 bases, leaving 14 bases between them. The DNA of the CDR3 is TGTGCCAGCAGCTTGAGTATCGGGGGTAACCAAGAGACCCAGTACTTC. It encodes CASSLSIGGNQETQYF.

This clone is a singleton in its sample. The chain carries TRBV27 and TRBJ1-6; D possibly corresponds to TRBD1 (5 bases). The V and J ends lost 6 bases and 11 bases respectively, with 11 bases between them. This CDR3 has 12 residues. CDR1 and CDR2 (germline): MNHEY, SMNVEV (reference sequence). CDR3 sequence reads: CASSPGQTPLHF. The CDR3 nucleotides are TGTGCCAGCAGCCCGGGGCAGACACCCCTCCACTTT.

J is TRBJ2-5 and V is TRBV12-5; D call uncertain. The germline V and J ends were trimmed by 3 bases and 6 bases, with 26 bases remaining between them. This CDR3 contains 18 residues. Germline assignment: CDR1 LGHNT and CDR2 FRNRAP. DNA for the CDR3: TGTGCTAGTGGTTTCTCGACTGAATCGGCGGTGGCGGTGCAGACCCAGTACTTC. Amino acids: CASGFSTESAVAVQTQYF. Drawing the rest from reference TRBV12-5 and TRBJ2-5, the complete variable domain is DARVTQTPRHKVTEMGQEVTMRCQPILGHNTVFWYRQTMMQGLELLAYFRNRAPLDDSGMPKDRFSAEMPDATLATLKIQPSEPRDSAVYFCASGFSTESAVAVQTQYFGPGTRLLVL.

The rearrangement links TRBV30 to TRBJ1-2; TRBD1 matches at 8 bases. The length of the CDR3 is 16 residues. V shed 5 bases and J 5 bases; nucleotides not matched to a gene: 16. CDR1 is GTSNPN and CDR2 is SVGIG in the germline V gene (reference sequence). CDR3 sequence reads: CAWADDRGLEKYGYTF. CDR3 sequence (DNA): TGTGCCTGGGCTGATGACAGGGGTTTAGAGAAGTATGGCTACACCTTC.

The CDR3 is CASSVGIYQPQHF. The CDR3 DNA reads TGTGCCAGCAGCGTAGGCATATATCAGCCCCAGCATTTT. V gene TRBV9 combines with J gene TRBJ1-5, with D unresolved. The ends were cut back, 0 bases at V and 5 bases at J, with 6 bases in the middle. Germline V gene lookup returns CDR1 SGDLS and CDR2 YYNGEE. The CDR3 runs 13 residues.

This chain connects TRBV28 to TRBJ2-3, with 8 bases fitting TRBD2. Trimming took 3 bases from V and 3 from J; bases not matched to a gene: 8. The CDR3 is made up of 16 amino acids. Germline CDR1 is MDHEN and CDR2 is SYDVKM. The CDR3 nucleotides are TGTGCCAGCAGTTTCCCCCCGGGGGGGCGAACAGATACGCAGTATTTT. It is translated as CASSFPPGGRTDTQYF. Supplemented by reference TRBV28 and TRBJ2-3, the full variable domain reads DVKVTQSSRYLVKRTGEKVFLECVQDMDHENMFWYRQDPGLGLRLIYFSYDVKMKEKGDIPEGYSVSREKKERFSLILESASTNQTSMYLCASSFPPGGRTDTQYFGPGTRLTVL.

In its sample, this clone was seen once. The J gene is TRBJ1-5, the V gene TRBV30; 10 nucleotides match TRBD1. Trimming removed 2 bases from V and 8 bases from J; junction bases left unmatched: 6. Germline V gene sequence: CDR1 GTSNPN, CDR2 SVGIG (reference sequence). This CDR3 is built from 14 residues. In nucleotides, the CDR3 is TGTGCCTGGAGTTTGGGACAGGGGAGGGAGCCCCAGCATTTT. Protein product: CAWSLGQGREPQHF. Full variable domain (rest looked up from reference TRBV30 and TRBJ1-5): SQTIHQWPATLVQPVGSPLSLECTVEGTSNPNLYWYRQAAGRGLQLLFYSVGIGQISSEVPQNLSASRPQDRQFILSSKKLLLSDSGFYLCAWSLGQGREPQHFGDGTRLSIL.